The 20 T cell receptor beta chains listed next were all sequenced from one sample in a study of blood T cell repertoires in COVID-19. TCRdb's copy holds only in-frame clones and misses some; the assay was immunoSEQ multiplex PCR. The data contain fewer than 350,000 clones, approximately 91% of them singletons. Sequenced sample: PBMCs or T cells enriched from blood (not recorded which). The source of these receptors is a woman in her forties with acute COVID-19.

The rearrangement joins TRBV19 to TRBJ1-4; possible D gene TRBD1, 6 bases. In germline, CDR1 is LNHDA, CDR2 SQIVND (reference sequence). V lost 1 base and J 6 bases, leaving 12 bases between the germline ends. This CDR3 comprises 15 residues. In DNA form, the CDR3 reads TGTGCCAGTAGTATAGGCGACAGGTTGGATGAAAAACTGTTTTTT. Amino acids: CASSIGDRLDEKLFF.

The chain carries TRBV11-3 and TRBJ2-2; TRBD2 aligns across 9 bases. The CDR3 consists of 16 residues. CDR1 and CDR2 (germline): SGHNT, YENEEA. The J segment lost 5 bases and the V segment lost 2 bases, leaving 6 bases of the junction unmatched. In DNA, the CDR3 is TGTGCCAGCAGCTTAATCTGGCTAGCGGGGACCGGGGAGCTGTTTTTT. Translating gives CASSLIWLAGTGELFF.

This clone came up a few times. The V and J genes are TRBV13 and TRBJ2-5; D uncertain. The CDR3 totals 14 residues. CDR1 is PRHDT, CDR2 FYEKMQ, per germline (reference sequence). With 5 bases removed from V and 2 bases from J, the gap between germline ends came to 12 bases. CDR3 in amino acids: CASSLVGLQETQYF. The CDR3 DNA is TGTGCCAGCAGCCTAGTTGGCTTACAAGAGACCCAGTACTTC.

The rearrangement uses TRBV3-1 (or the pseudogene TRBV3-2) and TRBJ2-1; tentative D call: TRBD2 (6 bases). CDR3 size: 14 residues. V lost 1 base and J 9 bases, leaving 13 bases between the germline ends. The germline gives CDR1 LGHDT, CDR2 YNNKEL (reference sequence). The CDR3 loop is CASSQVPRGGEQFF. DNA of the CDR3: TGTGCCAGCAGCCAAGTTCCGCGGGGAGGTGAGCAGTTCTTC.

The CDR3 nucleotides read TGTGCCAGTACCGTACAGGAAGACTATGGCTACACCTTC. It is translated as CASTVQEDYGYTF. This chain connects TRBV19 to TRBJ1-2; a possible D gene is TRBD1 (5 bases). The CDR3 is 13 amino acids. The V end lost 7 bases, the J end lost 3 bases, and 12 bases lay between the germline ends. Per the germline V gene, CDR1 is LNHDA and CDR2 is SQIVND (reference sequence).

A single count supports this clone. The chain uses TRBV18 and TRBJ1-5, with D perhaps matching TRBD1 (6 bases). The CDR3 runs 16 residues. CDR1 and CDR2 from the germline V gene are KGHSH and LQKENI. V was pared by 3 bases and J by 7 bases, with 19 bases between. This CDR3 reads CASSPQGRGPGQPQHF. The CDR3 nucleotides read TGTGCCAGCTCACCCCAGGGGCGAGGGCCGGGGCAGCCCCAGCATTTT.

This chain joins TRBV18 and TRBJ1-2, with 11 nucleotides matching TRBD1. V lost 3 bases to trimming and J lost 3 bases; unmatched junction nucleotides: 3. CDR1 and CDR2 from the germline V gene are KGHSH and LQKENI. The CDR3 extends over 15 amino acids. Written as DNA, the CDR3 is TGTGCCAGCTCACCCGGACAGGGGGCGGACTATGGCTACACCTTC. Its protein product is CASSPGQGADYGYTF. Full variable domain (remainder filled in from reference TRBV18 and TRBJ1-2): NAGVMQNPRHLVRRRGQEARLRCSPMKGHSHVYWYRQLPEEGLKFMVYLQKENIIDESGMPKERFSAEFPKEGPSILRIQQVVRGDSAAYFCASSPGQGADYGYTFGSGTRLTVV.

The CDR3 sequence: CASSYYSGGVHGYTF. The CDR3 DNA reads TGTGCCAGCAGCTATTACAGTGGCGGGGTGCATGGCTACACCTTC. The chain links TRBV7-2 to TRBJ1-2; D is uncertain. Germline loops: CDR1 SGHTA, CDR2 FQGNSA. The V gene lost 4 bases and the J gene lost 6 bases, with 18 bases spanning the gap. CDR3 length: 15 residues.

The chain joins TRBV6-2 or TRBV6-3 to TRBJ2-7; 8 nucleotides align to TRBD1. J was trimmed by 2 bases and V by 2 bases; bases with no gene match: 5. Germline values: CDR1 MNHEY, CDR2 SVGEGT. The CDR3 totals 15 residues. The CDR3 sequence is CASSYEGQGPYEQYF. The CDR3 DNA sequence: TGTGCCAGCAGTTACGAAGGACAGGGACCCTACGAGCAGTACTTC.

This clone showed up just once. V usage is TRBV2 and J usage is TRBJ1-1; 10 positions match TRBD1. The germline V gene has CDR1 SNHLY and CDR2 FYNNEI. The V segment lost 6 bases and the J segment 0 bases; nucleotides outside the gene matches: 4. This CDR3 is 15 amino acids long. The CDR3 spells CASRGGTGVNTEAFF. The CDR3 DNA sequence: TGTGCCAGCAGGGGGGGGACAGGGGTGAACACTGAAGCTTTCTTT.

For the CDR3, the DNA is TGTGCCAGCAGTTACTCGAAACGGGTTGGAAATCAGCCCCAGCATTTT. Translating gives CASSYSKRVGNQPQHF. The chain is built from TRBV6-2 or TRBV6-3 and TRBJ1-5; D is unclear. This CDR3 spans 16 amino acids. Trimming stripped 0 bases from V and 4 bases from J, with 13 bases between. Germline V gene lookup returns CDR1 MNHEY and CDR2 SVGEGT.

This chain joins TRBV28 and TRBJ1-5, with TRBD1 identical over 7 bases. Per germline, CDR1 MDHEN and CDR2 SYDVKM. CDR3 length: 14 residues. Trimming took 5 bases from V and 7 from J; bases not matched to a gene: 8. In nucleotides, the CDR3 is TGTGCCAGCAGTCCAGACAGGGAACAGCAGCCCCAGCATTTT. Residues: CASSPDREQQPQHF.

This clone occurred once. The chain is built from TRBV2 and TRBJ1-6, with TRBD1 matching 7 bases. The CDR3 is 13 residues long. The germline CDR1 and CDR2 sequences are SNHLY and FYNNEI. J lost 7 bases, V lost 8 bases, and 5 bases had no gene match. The CDR3 DNA is TGTGCCAGCGCCGGGACAGAAAATTCACCCCTCCACTTT. Its protein is CASAGTENSPLHF.

V is TRBV27 and J is TRBJ1-4; 9 positions match TRBD1. CDR3 length: 15 amino acids. V lost 2 bases and J lost 4; bases outside the gene matches: 2. Germline V lookup: CDR1 MNHEY, CDR2 SMNVEV (reference sequence). The CDR3 loop reads CASSLGTGFNEKLFF. CDR3 bases: TGTGCCAGCAGTTTAGGGACAGGGTTTAATGAAAAACTGTTTTTT.

CDR3 nucleotide sequence: TGTGCCAGCAGCCAAGATTTTACGGCTAGCGGGAGGAGGGAGACCCAGTACTTC. Encoded protein: CASSQDFTASGRRETQYF. The chain is built from TRBV3-1 (or the pseudogene TRBV3-2) and TRBJ2-5; TRBD2 agrees at 11 bases. The germline V gene encodes CDR1 LGHDT and CDR2 YNNKEL (reference sequence). V trimming: 0 bases; J trimming: 5 bases; junction bases outside the gene matches: 11. The CDR3 contains 18 residues.

The chain combines TRBV6-2 or TRBV6-3 with TRBJ1-6; possibly TRBD1 for D (5 bases). CDR3 size: 14 residues. V was clipped by 2 bases and J by 8 bases, with 10 bases between them. Per the germline V gene, CDR1 is MNHEY and CDR2 is SVGEGT. This CDR3 reads CASSYGAGYSPLHF. DNA of the CDR3: TGTGCCAGCAGTTACGGGGCAGGTTATTCACCCCTCCACTTT.

The V call is TRBV4-1, the J call TRBJ2-7; 8 bases match TRBD1. Trimming removed 0 bases from V and 2 bases from J; junction bases left unmatched: 3. Germline V gene lookup returns CDR1 MGHRA and CDR2 YSYEKL. This CDR3 is built from 15 residues. CDR3 region: CASSQDRGPTYEQYF. The CDR3 DNA follows: TGCGCCAGCAGCCAAGACAGGGGGCCCACCTACGAGCAGTACTTC.

In DNA form, the CDR3 reads TGTGCCAGCGCCCCGTTTGGTCGCGAAAGCTCCTACGAGCAGTACTTC. Translated, it gives CASAPFGRESSYEQYF. V gene TRBV9 combines with J gene TRBJ2-7; no definite D call. CDR3 length: 16 residues. V dropped 7 bases and J dropped 0 bases, with 20 bases sitting between them. Germline loops: CDR1 SGDLS, CDR2 YYNGEE.

This rearrangement joins TRBV19 to TRBJ1-3, with a tentative D call TRBD1 (5 bases). CDR1 and CDR2 from the germline V gene are LNHDA and SQIVND (reference sequence). This CDR3 has 16 residues. V was cut by 3 bases and J by 0 bases, with 12 bases left in between. The CDR3 sequence: CASSMGLFDSGNTIYF. The CDR3, as DNA: TGTGCCAGTAGTATGGGACTTTTCGACTCTGGAAACACCATATATTTT.

This clone occurred once. The J gene is TRBJ2-5, the V gene TRBV13; tentatively, D is TRBD1 (5 bases). Trimming removed 5 bases from V and 2 bases from J, with 15 bases in between. Germline V CDR1 and CDR2: PRHDT, FYEKMQ (reference sequence). This CDR3 has 15 residues. In DNA, the CDR3 is TGTGCCAGCAGCCTCCTCGGACACCTACAAGAGACCCAGTACTTC. It is translated as CASSLLGHLQETQYF.